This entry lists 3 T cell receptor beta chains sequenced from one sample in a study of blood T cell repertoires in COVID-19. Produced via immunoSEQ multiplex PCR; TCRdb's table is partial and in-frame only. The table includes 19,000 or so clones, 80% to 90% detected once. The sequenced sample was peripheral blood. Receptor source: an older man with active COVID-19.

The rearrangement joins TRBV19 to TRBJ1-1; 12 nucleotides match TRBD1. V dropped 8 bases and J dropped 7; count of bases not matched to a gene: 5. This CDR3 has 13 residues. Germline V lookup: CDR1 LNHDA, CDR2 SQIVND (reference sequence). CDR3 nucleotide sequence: TGTGCCAGTGGGGGACAGGGGGCTAGTGAAGCTTTCTTT. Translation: CASGGQGASEAFF.

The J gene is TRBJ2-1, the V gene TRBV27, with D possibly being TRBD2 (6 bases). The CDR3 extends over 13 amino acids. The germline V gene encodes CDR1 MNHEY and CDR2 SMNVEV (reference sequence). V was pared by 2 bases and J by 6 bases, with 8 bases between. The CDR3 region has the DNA TGTGCCAGCAGTTTAATAGCGGTCAATGAGCAGTTCTTC. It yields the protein CASSLIAVNEQFF.

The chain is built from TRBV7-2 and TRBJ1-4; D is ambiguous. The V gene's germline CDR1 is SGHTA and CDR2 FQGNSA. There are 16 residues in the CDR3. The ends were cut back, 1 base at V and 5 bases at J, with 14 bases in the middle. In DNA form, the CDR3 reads TGTGCCAGCAGCTTAGGACTGCCCAACGGGAATGAAAAACTGTTTTTT. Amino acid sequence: CASSLGLPNGNEKLFF.